Below are 21 T cell receptor beta chains sequenced from a single sample in a study of blood T cell repertoires in COVID-19. The protocol was immunoSEQ multiplex PCR, while the TCRdb copy is restricted to in-frame clones and leaves out a portion. The table has 100,000 to 150,000 clones, about 82% seen once; the top ten hold around 15%. Sequencing input: peripheral blood. The receptors were gathered from a man aged 55 to 70 with active or convalescent COVID-19.

V and J are TRBV19 and TRBJ1-2; TRBD1 matches at 10 bases. The germline gives CDR1 LNHDA, CDR2 SQIVND (reference sequence). V lost 3 bases and J lost 4; bases outside the gene matches: 2. The CDR3 totals 14 residues. The CDR3 DNA sequence: TGTGCCAGTAGTATCGGGACAGGGGCCTATGGCTACACCTTC. It codes for CASSIGTGAYGYTF. The full variable domain, rest sourced from reference TRBV19 and TRBJ1-2, is DGGITQSPKYLFRKEGQNVTLSCEQNLNHDAMYWYRQDPGQGLRLIYYSQIVNDFQKGDIAEGYSVSREKKESFPLTVTSAQKNPTAFYLCASSIGTGAYGYTFGSGTRLTVV.

The genes are TRBV6-1 and TRBJ2-7; tentatively, D is TRBD2 (5 bases). Trimming cost V 1 base and J 1 base, with 11 bases left between them. Germline V gives CDR1 MNHNS, CDR2 SASEGT. The length of the CDR3 is 15 residues. The DNA of the CDR3 is TGTGCCAGCAGTGAAGTGACGGGATATTCCTACGAGCAGTACTTC. Encoded protein: CASSEVTGYSYEQYF.

The chain joins TRBV19 to TRBJ2-1, with D hard to call. V lost 6 bases to trimming and J lost 8 bases, with 17 bases between them. Per germline, CDR1 LNHDA and CDR2 SQIVND (reference sequence). This CDR3 is 14 amino acids long. CDR3 sequence: CASSMLTNSDEQFF. The CDR3, as DNA: TGTGCCAGTAGCATGCTCACAAATTCCGATGAGCAGTTCTTC.

J is TRBJ2-3 and V is TRBV19, with no clear D. Between the trimmed V and J ends, which lost 10 bases and 0 bases, there was a span of 14 bases. There are 14 residues in the CDR3. Per germline, CDR1 LNHDA and CDR2 SQIVND (reference sequence). The CDR3 bases are TGTGCCACTGGAACAGTCCCTAGCACAGATACGCAGTATTTT. It translates to CATGTVPSTDTQYF. The full variable domain, rest sourced from reference TRBV19 and TRBJ2-3, is DGGITQSPKYLFRKEGQNVTLSCEQNLNHDAMYWYRQDPGQGLRLIYYSQIVNDFQKGDIAEGYSVSREKKESFPLTVTSAQKNPTAFYLCATGTVPSTDTQYFGPGTRLTVL.

The chain links TRBV10-3 to TRBJ1-5; D possibly corresponds to TRBD1 (6 bases). This CDR3 spans 15 amino acids. Germline-derived CDR1 and CDR2 are ENHRY and SYGVKD. V was clipped by 8 bases and J by 4 bases, with 18 bases between them. CDR3 region: CAIGEQGSLNQPQHF. CDR3 nucleotides: TGTGCCATCGGGGAACAGGGTAGCCTTAATCAGCCCCAGCATTTT.

This clone was seen a handful of times. This chain connects TRBV28 to TRBJ2-4; tentative D call: TRBD1 (7 bases). The germline V gene encodes CDR1 MDHEN and CDR2 SYDVKM. The CDR3 spans 17 residues. V was clipped by 1 base and J by 2 bases, with 15 bases between them. This CDR3 reads CASSLYKEGATKNIQYF. The CDR3 DNA follows: TGTGCCAGCAGTTTATATAAGGAGGGGGCAACCAAAAACATTCAGTACTTC.

This clone was seen at least ten times. This chain links TRBV2 with TRBJ2-7; D may be TRBD2 (6 bases). Germline V gene data show CDR1 as SNHLY and CDR2 as FYNNEI. Deletions cut 5 bases from V and 7 bases from J, with 15 bases between. This CDR3 spans 13 amino acids. The CDR3 loop reads CASSIKGLTEQYF. DNA for the CDR3: TGTGCCAGCAGTATAAAGGGACTCACAGAGCAGTACTTC.

The V and J genes are TRBV10-3 and TRBJ1-2; D call uncertain. The V gene's germline CDR1 is ENHRY and CDR2 SYGVKD. The CDR3 consists of 13 residues. With 0 bases removed from V and 14 bases from J, the gap between germline ends came to 16 bases. The CDR3 is CAISESHSRMGTF. The CDR3 nucleotides are TGTGCCATCAGTGAGTCACACAGCCGAATGGGTACCTTC.

The chain has TRBV12-3 or TRBV12-4 and TRBJ1-1; D remains unclear. The V end was cut by 0 bases, the J end by 3 bases, with 5 bases between. The CDR3 has 13 amino acids. The CDR3 region is CASSLASDTEAFF. Written as DNA, the CDR3 is TGTGCCAGCAGTTTAGCGTCGGACACTGAAGCTTTCTTT.

V usage is TRBV6-5 and J usage is TRBJ1-5; 7 bases match TRBD1. The germline gives CDR1 MNHEY, CDR2 SVGAGI. The CDR3 runs to 13 residues. Germline trimming cut 6 bases from V and 9 bases from J; bases unmatched to any gene: 8. CDR3 region: CASRDDRDRPQHF. The CDR3 coding sequence is TGTGCCAGCAGAGACGACAGGGATAGGCCCCAGCATTTT.

V is TRBV7-3 and J is TRBJ2-3; possible D gene TRBD2, 5 bases. V was clipped by 0 bases and J by 4 bases, with 11 bases between them. Germline V gives CDR1 SGHTA, CDR2 FQGTGA. CDR3 length: 15 residues. CDR3 bases: TGTGCCAGCAGCTTAACACCTAGCAGTTCAGATACGCAGTATTTT. As protein: CASSLTPSSSDTQYF.

This clone came up a few times. V is TRBV10-3 and J is TRBJ1-3; 11 positions agree with TRBD1. V lost 10 bases and J lost 0; bases outside the gene matches: 11. This CDR3 has 17 residues. Germline V gene sequence: CDR1 ENHRY, CDR2 SYGVKD. The CDR3 nucleotides read TGTGCCAGCCGGGACAGGGGGTTACTCGACTCTGGAAACACCATATATTTT. As protein: CASRDRGLLDSGNTIYF.

This chain joins TRBV7-9 and TRBJ2-7, with D possibly being TRBD1 (8 bases). V was trimmed by 4 bases and J by 5 bases, leaving 18 bases between them. There are 15 residues in the CDR3. Germline CDR1 SEHNR, CDR2 FQNEAQ (reference sequence). The CDR3 nucleotides are TGTGCCAGCAGCTCTTTACAGGGGGGGCTTAACGAGCAGTACTTC. Residues: CASSSLQGGLNEQYF.

The chain has TRBV28 and TRBJ2-7, with unresolved D. The CDR3 runs to 11 residues. Germline loops: CDR1 MDHEN, CDR2 SYDVKM. V dropped 5 bases and J dropped 4 bases, with 6 bases sitting between them. CDR3 coding DNA: TGTGCCAGCAGTCCGCGGTACGAGCAGTACTTC. Amino acid sequence: CASSPRYEQYF.

This rearrangement joins TRBV24-1 to TRBJ2-1, with 7 positions matching TRBD2. Germline CDR1 is KGHDR and CDR2 is SFDVKD. V shed 9 bases and J 4 bases; nucleotides not matched to a gene: 8. The CDR3 runs 14 residues. CDR3 amino acids: CATGGLEAYNEQFF. The CDR3 bases are TGTGCCACCGGCGGACTAGAGGCTTACAATGAGCAGTTCTTC.

This clone was recorded a few times. Distinct nucleotide sequences in the sample also encode this CDR3. This rearrangement joins TRBV18 to TRBJ1-1; 7 nucleotides agree with TRBD1. Germline V gene sequence: CDR1 KGHSH, CDR2 LQKENI. V trimming: 1 base; J trimming: 8 bases; junction bases outside the gene matches: 4. The CDR3 length is 13 residues. CDR3 loop: CASSPRQGLEAFF. In nucleotides, the CDR3 is TGTGCCAGCTCACCACGACAGGGACTCGAAGCTTTCTTT.

The rearrangement uses TRBV29-1 and TRBJ1-1; no reliable D call. The germline gives CDR1 SQVTM, CDR2 ANQGSEA. The CDR3 covers 12 residues. With 0 bases removed from V and 5 bases from J, the gap between germline ends came to 7 bases. Here the CDR3 DNA reads TGCAGCGTTGAAGATCGAGTTACTGAAGCTTTCTTT. Translation: CSVEDRVTEAFF.

This chain connects TRBV7-2 to TRBJ2-7, with 8 bases that match TRBD2. V gave up 1 base and J gave up 0 bases; unmatched junction bases: 11. The CDR3 contains 18 residues. The germline V gene encodes CDR1 SGHTA and CDR2 FQGNSA. CDR3 in amino acids: CASSLVGVAGTSSYEQYF. The CDR3 nucleotides read TGTGCCAGCAGCTTAGTCGGGGTAGCGGGGACGAGCTCCTACGAGCAGTACTTC.

The DNA of the CDR3 is TGTGCCAGCAGCTTGACAGGTCACTCTGGAAACACCATATATTTT. Translation gives CASSLTGHSGNTIYF. The chain links TRBV7-2 to TRBJ1-3; perhaps TRBD1 as D (6 bases). Trimming cost V 3 bases and J 0 bases, with 9 bases left between them. The CDR3 totals 15 residues. Germline values: CDR1 SGHTA, CDR2 FQGNSA.

V and J are TRBV5-1 and TRBJ2-5, with D perhaps matching TRBD2 (7 bases). Per germline, CDR1 SGHRS and CDR2 YFSETQ. This CDR3 spans 16 amino acids. Trimming removed 0 bases from V and 5 bases from J, with 17 bases in between. CDR3 sequence reads: CASSLGSRGAAETQYF. In DNA form, the CDR3 reads TGCGCCAGCAGCTTGGGGTCTCGGGGGGCAGCCGAGACCCAGTACTTC.

The J gene is TRBJ2-7, the V gene TRBV7-9, with 7 bases fitting TRBD2. The CDR3 runs to 16 residues. V lost 1 base to trimming and J lost 2 bases; unmatched junction nucleotides: 8. Germline CDR1 SEHNR, CDR2 FQNEAQ (reference sequence). The CDR3 spells CASSLVPAGNPYEQYF. The CDR3 DNA follows: TGTGCCAGCAGCTTAGTGCCAGCGGGAAACCCCTACGAGCAGTACTTC.